This TCR beta chain was found in a study of blood T cell repertoires in COVID-19. Germline CDR1 reads SGHRS; CDR2 reads YFSETQ. Trimming at V came to 0 bases and at J to 2 bases, leaving 8 bases not matched to a gene. The CDR3 consists of 17 residues. The assay was immunoSEQ multiplex PCR, and TCRdb's table has in-frame clones only and misses some. The sample carries around 200,000 clones, 80% to 90% recorded once. This sequence was found in a middle-aged man with active or convalescent COVID-19. Sequenced material: peripheral blood. The chain links TRBV5-1 to TRBJ2-3; 8 bases fit TRBD1. CDR3 sequence reads: CASSLAPAGGTTDTQYF. In DNA form, the CDR3 reads TGCGCCAGCAGCTTGGCTCCGGCAGGGGGCACCACAGATACGCAGTATTTT.